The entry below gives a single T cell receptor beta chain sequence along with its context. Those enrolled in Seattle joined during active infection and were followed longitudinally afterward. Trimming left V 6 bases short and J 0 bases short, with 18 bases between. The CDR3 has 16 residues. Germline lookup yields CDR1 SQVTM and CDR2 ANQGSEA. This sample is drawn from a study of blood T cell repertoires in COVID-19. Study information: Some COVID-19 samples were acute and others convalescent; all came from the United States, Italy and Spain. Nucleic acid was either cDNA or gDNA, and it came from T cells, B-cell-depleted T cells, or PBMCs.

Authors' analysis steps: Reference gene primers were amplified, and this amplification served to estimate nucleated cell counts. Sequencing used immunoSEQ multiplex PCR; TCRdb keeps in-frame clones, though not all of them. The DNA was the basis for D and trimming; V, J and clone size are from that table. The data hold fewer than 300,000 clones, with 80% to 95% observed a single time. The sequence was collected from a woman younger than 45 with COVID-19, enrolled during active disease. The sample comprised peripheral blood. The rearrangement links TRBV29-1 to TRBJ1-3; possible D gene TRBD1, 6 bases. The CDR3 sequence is CSVVDWDTRSGNTIYF. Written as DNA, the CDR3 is TGCAGCGTCGTGGATTGGGACACCCGCTCTGGAAACACCATATATTTT.